Listed below are T cell receptor beta chains from one sample, sequenced in a study of cytomegalovirus exposure and HLA in healthy donors. TCRdb keeps only in-frame clones here, not all; method: immunoSEQ multiplex PCR. Of about 160,000 clones listed, around 74% are singletons. Sequenced: PBMCs. These receptors all stem from a female donor in good health and CMV-seronegative. Both conserved end residues are trimmed from each CDR3. The D gene is left open where the match is weak.

length	D	V	J	CDR3
12	.	TRBV19	TRBJ1-2	ASSIVARDYGYT
13	.	TRBV14	TRBJ1-2	ASSQYQVSTYGYT
9	.	TRBV6-6	TRBJ1-3	ASRNKNTIY
11	.	TRBV5-1	TRBJ1-2	ASSSEGNYGYT
13	TRBD1	TRBV19	TRBJ1-4	ASSIVGQGGEKLF
12	.	TRBV5-1	TRBJ1-2	ASSGGFSNYGYT
15	TRBD2	TRBV4-1	TRBJ2-5	ASSQDLAGGSRETQY
12	TRBD1	TRBV19	TRBJ1-2	ASSIGTGEYGYT
12	TRBD1	TRBV19	TRBJ1-1	ASSLRDRKTEAF
14	.	TRBV30	TRBJ1-5	AWSVPHARGNQPQH
13	TRBD1	TRBV27	TRBJ1-2	ASSLRQGAHYGYT
12	TRBD1	TRBV6-5	TRBJ1-2	ASRLGGLDYGYT
13	TRBD1	TRBV14	TRBJ1-2	ASSQAGQGYYGYT
12	.	TRBV2	TRBJ1-1	ASKKGMENTEAF
11	TRBD1	TRBV9	TRBJ1-1	ASSVDRGTEAF
10	.	TRBV7-9	TRBJ2-7	ASSPRGGEQY
10	TRBD2	TRBV2	TRBJ2-5	ASLGLAETQY
12	.	TRBV7-6	TRBJ1-1	ASSPRRTDTEAF
13	TRBD1	TRBV5-1	TRBJ1-1	ASSGRTGLNTEAF
13	TRBD2	TRBV5-4	TRBJ2-3	ASSPTSGSKDTQY